The sequence of this TCR beta chain was determined in a study of T cells in Graves' hyperthyroidism and ophthalmopathy. At the level of the study: Initial diagnosis, before any treatment, was when peripheral blood was collected.

Regions amplified from RNA transcripts were the TCR beta CDR3 regions. HTBI primers were employed in a first-round RT-PCR of the TCR CDR3. From the multiplex PCR reads, TCRdb called clonotypes with MiXCR, one entry per CDR3 protein. The sample yields 400,000 to 500,000 distinct CDR3 sequences, around 13% seen once. At least ten counts were recorded for this clonotype. The study excluded patients with uncontrolled infection, other autoimmune disease, pregnancy or lactation. Sequencing was performed on blood. This TCR derives from a woman younger than 35 with Graves' hyperthyroidism.

CDR3 nucleotides: TGTGCCAGCAGTTACTACCAGGGGGCCCCGTACAATGAGCAGTTCTTC. Translation gives CASSYYQGAPYNEQFF. The genes are TRBV6-5 and TRBJ2-1; 8 nucleotides align to TRBD1. With 1 base clipped from V and 4 bases from J, the junction kept 6 bases outside the gene matches. The germline CDR1 and CDR2 sequences are MNHEY and SVGAGI. The length of the CDR3 is 16 residues.